This TCR beta chain was identified in a study of T cell responses to AZD1222 COVID-19 vaccine. Assay: immunoSEQ multiplex PCR; the TCRdb copy retains only in-frame clones and omits some. The table lists roughly 97,000 clones, roughly nine tenths of them singletons. The CDR3 spans 18 residues. CDR1 LGHNA and CDR2 YNFKEQ come from the germline V gene. Germline trimming cut 2 bases from V and 0 bases from J; bases unmatched to any gene: 11. Details on this clone: Its target is not known.

Study results and limitations: Spike-specific TCR breadth and depth went up after people got two AZD1222 doses.

The clonotype comes from an adult who received the MenACWY meningococcal vaccine as a control. The chain is built from TRBV4-2 and TRBJ2-7; 9 bases align to TRBD2. Sequences were derived from peripheral blood, sampled 28 days after the second dose of the MenACWY control vaccine. CDR3 DNA: TGTGCCAGCAGCCAACGCCTTCTTACTAGCGGGTCCTCCTACGAGCAGTACTTC. Translation gives CASSQRLLTSGSSYEQYF.